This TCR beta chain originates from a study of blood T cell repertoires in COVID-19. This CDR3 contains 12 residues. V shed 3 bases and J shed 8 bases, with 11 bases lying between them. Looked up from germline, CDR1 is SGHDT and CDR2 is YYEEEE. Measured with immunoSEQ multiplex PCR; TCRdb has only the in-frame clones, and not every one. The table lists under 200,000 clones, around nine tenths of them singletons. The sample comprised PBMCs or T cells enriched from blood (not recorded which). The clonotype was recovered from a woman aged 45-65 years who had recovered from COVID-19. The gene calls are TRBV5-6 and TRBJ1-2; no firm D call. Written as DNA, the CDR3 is TGTGCCAGCAGCTCTATCCCGGGAGGCTACACCTTC. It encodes CASSSIPGGYTF.